This T cell receptor beta chain was sequenced in a study of blood T cell repertoires in COVID-19. About the study: The samples span acute and convalescent COVID-19 from the United States, Italy and Spain. Nucleic acid was either cDNA or gDNA, and it came from T cells, B-cell-depleted T cells, or PBMCs.

In the authors' workflow: Estimates of nucleated cell counts were drawn from the amplification of reference gene primers. Produced via immunoSEQ multiplex PCR; TCRdb's table is partial and in-frame only. The DNA was the basis for D and trimming; V, J and clone size are from that table. The sample has 150,000 to 200,000 clones, roughly 81% seen once; the top ten hold less than 15%. V gave up 0 bases and J gave up 7 bases; unmatched junction bases: 5. In germline, CDR1 is SGHVS, CDR2 FQNEAQ. The CDR3 loop spans 15 amino acids. Enrolment of Seattle patients took place during active infection, and they were followed longitudinally.

The chain employs TRBV7-8 and TRBJ2-7, with 11 bases aligning to TRBD2. Sequencing input: peripheral blood. This receptor was identified in a woman older than 75 with COVID-19, enrolled during active disease. The CDR3 reads CASSLAISGGGEQYF. CDR3 coding DNA: TGTGCCAGCAGCTTAGCGATTAGCGGGGGGGGAGAGCAGTACTTC.